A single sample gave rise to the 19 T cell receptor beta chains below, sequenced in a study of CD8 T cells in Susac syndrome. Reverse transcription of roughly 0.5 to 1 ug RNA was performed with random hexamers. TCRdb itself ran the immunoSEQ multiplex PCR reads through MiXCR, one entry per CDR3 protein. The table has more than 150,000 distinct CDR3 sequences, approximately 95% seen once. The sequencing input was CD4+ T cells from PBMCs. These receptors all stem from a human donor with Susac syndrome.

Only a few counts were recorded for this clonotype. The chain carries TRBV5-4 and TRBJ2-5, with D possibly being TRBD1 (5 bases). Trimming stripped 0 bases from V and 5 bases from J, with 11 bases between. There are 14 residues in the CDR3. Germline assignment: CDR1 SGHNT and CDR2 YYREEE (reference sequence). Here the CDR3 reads CASSLVGAAETQYF. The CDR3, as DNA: TGTGCCAGCAGCTTGGTTGGGGCGGCGGAGACCCAGTACTTC. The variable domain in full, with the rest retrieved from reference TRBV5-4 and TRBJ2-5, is ETGVTQSPTHLIKTRGQQVTLRCSSQSGHNTVSWYQQALGQGPQFIFQYYREEENGRGNFPPRFSGLQFPNYSSELNVNALELDDSALYLCASSLVGAAETQYFGPGTRLLVL.

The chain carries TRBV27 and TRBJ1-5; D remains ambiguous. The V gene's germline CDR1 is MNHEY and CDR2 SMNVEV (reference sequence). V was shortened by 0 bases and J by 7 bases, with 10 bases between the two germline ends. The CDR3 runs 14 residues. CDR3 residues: CASSLSSGYQPQHF. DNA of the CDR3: TGTGCCAGCAGTTTATCTTCCGGGTACCAGCCCCAGCATTTT.

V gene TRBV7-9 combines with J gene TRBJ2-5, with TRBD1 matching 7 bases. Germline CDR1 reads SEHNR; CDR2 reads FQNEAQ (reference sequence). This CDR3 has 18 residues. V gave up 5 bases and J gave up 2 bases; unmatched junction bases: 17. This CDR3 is CASSTQRRQGDYQETQYF. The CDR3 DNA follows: TGTGCCAGCAGCACCCAAAGGCGACAGGGAGATTATCAAGAGACCCAGTACTTC.

The CDR3 coding sequence is TGCGCCAGCAGCTTGGGTGGGCCTGACACCGGGGAGCTGTTTTTT. This sequence encodes CASSLGGPDTGELFF. The rearrangement uses TRBV5-1 and TRBJ2-2; D unresolved. The ends were cut back, 0 bases at V and 3 bases at J, with 9 bases in the middle. CDR1 and CDR2 from the germline V gene are SGHRS and YFSETQ. The CDR3 sequence is 15 residues long.

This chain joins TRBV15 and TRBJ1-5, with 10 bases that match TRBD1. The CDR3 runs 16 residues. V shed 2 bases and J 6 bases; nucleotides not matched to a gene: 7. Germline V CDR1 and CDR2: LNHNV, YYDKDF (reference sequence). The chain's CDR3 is CATSRPGTGVVQPQHF. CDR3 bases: TGTGCCACCAGCAGACCCGGGACAGGGGTTGTTCAGCCCCAGCATTTT.

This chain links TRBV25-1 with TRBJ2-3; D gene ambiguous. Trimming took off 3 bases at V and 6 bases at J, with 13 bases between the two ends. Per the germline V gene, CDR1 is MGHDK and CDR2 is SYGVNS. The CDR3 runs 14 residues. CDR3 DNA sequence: TGTGCCAGCAGTGATGGGCCCACAGCGGATACGCAGTATTTT. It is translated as CASSDGPTADTQYF.

The CDR3 sequence: CASSSGQGAASRTNEKLFF. Here the CDR3 DNA reads TGTGCCAGCAGCTCCGGACAGGGGGCGGCGAGCCGAACTAATGAAAAACTGTTTTTT. The chain is built from TRBV7-9 and TRBJ1-4; TRBD1 aligns across 11 bases. This CDR3 is 19 amino acids long. Unmatched junction bases numbered 11, after V lost 4 bases and J lost 1 base. Germline loops: CDR1 SEHNR, CDR2 FQNEAQ (reference sequence). Full variable domain (rest looked up from reference TRBV7-9 and TRBJ1-4): DTGVSQNPRHKITKRGQNVTFRCDPISEHNRLYWYRQTLGQGPEFLTYFQNEAQLEKSRLLSDRFSAERPKGSFSTLEIQRTEQGDSAMYLCASSSGQGAASRTNEKLFFGSGTQLSVL.

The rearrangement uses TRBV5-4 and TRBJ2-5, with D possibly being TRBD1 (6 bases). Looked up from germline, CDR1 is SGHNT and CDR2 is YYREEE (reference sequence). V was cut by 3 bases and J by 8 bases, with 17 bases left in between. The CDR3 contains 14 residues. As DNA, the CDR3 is TGTGCCAGCAGCTCTGAATCATCAGGGGTAACCCAGTACTTC. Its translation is CASSSESSGVTQYF.

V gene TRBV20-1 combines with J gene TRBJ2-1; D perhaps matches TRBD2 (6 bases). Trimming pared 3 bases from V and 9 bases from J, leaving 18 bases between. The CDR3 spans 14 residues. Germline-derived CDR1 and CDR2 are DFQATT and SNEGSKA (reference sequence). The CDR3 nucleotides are TGCAGTGCTAGTGGCGGGGCCACCACCTTTGAGCAGTTCTTC. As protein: CSASGGATTFEQFF.

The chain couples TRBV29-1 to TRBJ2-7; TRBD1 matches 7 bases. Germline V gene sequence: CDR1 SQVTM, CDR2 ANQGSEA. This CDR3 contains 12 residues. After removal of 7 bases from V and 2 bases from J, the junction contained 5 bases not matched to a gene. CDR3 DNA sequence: TGCAGCGCCCAACAGGGGCCCTACGAGCAGTACTTC. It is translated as CSAQQGPYEQYF.

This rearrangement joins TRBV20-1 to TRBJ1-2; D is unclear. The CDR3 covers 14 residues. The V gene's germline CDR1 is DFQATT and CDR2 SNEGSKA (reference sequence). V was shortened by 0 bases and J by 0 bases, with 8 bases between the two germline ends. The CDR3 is CSAREGSANYGYTF. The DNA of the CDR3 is TGCAGTGCTAGAGAGGGGTCAGCTAACTATGGCTACACCTTC.

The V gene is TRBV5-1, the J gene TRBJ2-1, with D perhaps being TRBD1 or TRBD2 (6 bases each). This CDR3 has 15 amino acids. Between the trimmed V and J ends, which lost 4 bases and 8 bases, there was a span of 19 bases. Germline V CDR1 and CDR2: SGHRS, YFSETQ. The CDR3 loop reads CASSTARGQMDEQFF. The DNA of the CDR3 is TGCGCCAGCAGCACCGCCCGGGGGCAGATGGATGAGCAGTTCTTC.

The CDR3 loop is CASSLGQGDYEQYF. The CDR3 DNA reads TGTGCCAGCAGTCTCGGACAGGGGGACTACGAGCAGTACTTC. The genes are TRBV12-3 or TRBV12-4 and TRBJ2-7, with TRBD1 matching over 10 bases. J was trimmed by 3 bases and V by 5 bases; bases with no gene match: 4. The CDR3 has 14 residues.

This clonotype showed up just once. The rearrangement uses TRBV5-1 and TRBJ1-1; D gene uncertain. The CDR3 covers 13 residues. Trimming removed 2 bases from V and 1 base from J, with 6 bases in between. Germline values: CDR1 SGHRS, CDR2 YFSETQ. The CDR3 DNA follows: TGCGCCAGCAGCTTCACCCCGAACACTGAAGCTTTCTTT. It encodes CASSFTPNTEAFF.

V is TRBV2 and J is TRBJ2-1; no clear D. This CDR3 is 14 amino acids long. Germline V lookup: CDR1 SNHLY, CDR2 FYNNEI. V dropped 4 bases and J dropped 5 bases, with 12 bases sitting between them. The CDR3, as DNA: TGTGCCAGCAGTGGTGCTAGAACTCACAATGAGCAGTTCTTC. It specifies CASSGARTHNEQFF.

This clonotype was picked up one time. The CDR3 loop reads CASSPRDTQETQYF. The CDR3 DNA reads TGTGCCAGCAGCCCCCGGGATACACAAGAGACCCAGTACTTC. The chain carries TRBV6-5 and TRBJ2-5, with TRBD2 as a possible D gene (5 bases). This CDR3 is 14 amino acids long. CDR1 is MNHEY and CDR2 is SVGAGI in the germline V gene. V was trimmed by 6 bases and J by 2 bases, leaving 13 bases between them.

The CDR3 DNA follows: TGCAGCGGTGGCCCAGACGGGGCATATGGCTACACCTTC. It yields the protein CSGGPDGAYGYTF. The J gene is TRBJ1-2, the V gene TRBV29-1, with a possible D match to TRBD1 (5 bases). Per germline, CDR1 SQVTM and CDR2 ANQGSEA. V was cut by 7 bases and J by 5 bases, with 17 bases left in between. The CDR3 consists of 13 residues.

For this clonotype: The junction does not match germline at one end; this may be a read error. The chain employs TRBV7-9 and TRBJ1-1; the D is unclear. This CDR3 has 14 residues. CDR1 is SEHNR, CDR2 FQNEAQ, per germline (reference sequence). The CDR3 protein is CASSSASGNTEASF. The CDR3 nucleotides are TGTGCCAGCAGCTCCGCCTCCGGGAACACTGAAGCTTCCTTT.

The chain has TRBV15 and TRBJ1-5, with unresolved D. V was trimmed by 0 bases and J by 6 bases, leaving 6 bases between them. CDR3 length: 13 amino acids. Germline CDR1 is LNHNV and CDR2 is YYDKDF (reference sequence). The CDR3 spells CATSREGLQPQHF. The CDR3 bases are TGTGCCACCAGCAGAGAAGGGCTTCAGCCCCAGCATTTT.